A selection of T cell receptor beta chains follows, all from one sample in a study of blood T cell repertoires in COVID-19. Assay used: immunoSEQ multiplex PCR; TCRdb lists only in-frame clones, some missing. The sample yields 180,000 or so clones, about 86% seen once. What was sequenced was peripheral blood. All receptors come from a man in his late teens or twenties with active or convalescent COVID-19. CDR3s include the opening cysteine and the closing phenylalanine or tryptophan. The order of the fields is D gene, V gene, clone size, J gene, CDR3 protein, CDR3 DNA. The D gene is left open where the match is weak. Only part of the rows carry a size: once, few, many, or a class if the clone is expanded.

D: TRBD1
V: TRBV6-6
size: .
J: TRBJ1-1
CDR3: CATRTGLNTEAFF
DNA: TGTGCCACCAGGACAGGGTTGAACACTGAAGCTTTCTTT

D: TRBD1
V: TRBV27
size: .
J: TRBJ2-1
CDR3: CASSSQGDYNEQFF
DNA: TGTGCCAGCAGTTCTCAGGGGGACTACAATGAGCAGTTCTTC

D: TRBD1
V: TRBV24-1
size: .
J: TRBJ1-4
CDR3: CATSTGEIGDPTNEKLFF
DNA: TGTGCCACCAGTACAGGGGAAATTGGTGATCCAACTAATGAAAAACTGTTTTTT

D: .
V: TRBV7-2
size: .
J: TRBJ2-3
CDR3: CASSLQMLTDTQYF
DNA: TGTGCCAGCAGCTTACAGATGCTTACAGATACGCAGTATTTT

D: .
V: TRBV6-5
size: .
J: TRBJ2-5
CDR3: CASDGAGRETQYF
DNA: TGTGCCAGTGATGGGGCAGGGCGGGAGACCCAGTACTTC

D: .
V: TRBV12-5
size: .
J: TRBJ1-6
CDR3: CASGFGERALHF
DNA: TGTGCTAGTGGTTTCGGGGAGAGGGCCCTCCACTTT

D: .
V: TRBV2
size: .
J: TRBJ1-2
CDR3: CASIAALGYTF
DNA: TGTGCCAGCATAGCCGCCTTGGGCTACACCTTC

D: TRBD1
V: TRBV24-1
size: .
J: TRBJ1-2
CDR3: CATSDFGTGDRYTF
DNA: TGTGCCACCAGTGATTTTGGGACAGGGGATCGCTACACCTTC

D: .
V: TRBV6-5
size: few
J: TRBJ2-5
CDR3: CASMGTGGTETQYF
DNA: TGTGCCAGCATGGGGACCGGAGGGACAGAGACCCAGTACTTC

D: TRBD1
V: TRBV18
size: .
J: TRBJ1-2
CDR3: CASSPPGQGGFGYTF
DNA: TGTGCCAGCTCACCCCCGGGACAGGGCGGGTTCGGCTACACCTTC

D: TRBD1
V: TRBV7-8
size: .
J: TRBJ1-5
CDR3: CASSWTGGDQPQHF
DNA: TGTGCCAGCAGCTGGACAGGGGGCGATCAGCCCCAGCATTTT

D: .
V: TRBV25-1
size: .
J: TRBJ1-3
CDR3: CASSGAGSGNTIYF
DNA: TGTGCCAGCAGTGGGGCGGGATCTGGAAACACCATATATTTT

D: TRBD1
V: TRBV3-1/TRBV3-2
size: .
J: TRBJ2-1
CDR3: CASSQVTGMGEQFF
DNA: TGTGCCAGCAGCCAAGTGACAGGGATGGGTGAGCAGTTCTTC

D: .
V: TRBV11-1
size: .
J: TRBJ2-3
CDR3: CASSGGASRLTDTQYF
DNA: TGTGCCAGCAGCGGGGGGGCCAGTCGGCTCACAGATACGCAGTATTTT

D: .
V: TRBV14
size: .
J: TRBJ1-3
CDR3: CASSPEGGSGNTIYF
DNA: TGTGCCAGCAGCCCGGAGGGAGGCTCTGGAAACACCATATATTTT

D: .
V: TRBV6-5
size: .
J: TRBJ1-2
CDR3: CASTQSGFGYGYTF
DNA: TGTGCCAGCACCCAGTCAGGGTTCGGCTATGGCTACACCTTC

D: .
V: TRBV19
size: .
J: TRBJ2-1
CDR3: CASSQDGSYNEQFF
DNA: TGTGCCAGTAGTCAGGATGGGAGCTACAATGAGCAGTTCTTC

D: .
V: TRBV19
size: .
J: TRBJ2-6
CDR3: CASSHNPNSGANVLTF
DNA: TGTGCCAGTAGCCACAACCCGAACTCTGGGGCCAACGTCCTGACTTTC

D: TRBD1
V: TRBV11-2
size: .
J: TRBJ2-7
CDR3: CASSRGTVKVSYEQYF
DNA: TGTGCCAGCAGCAGGGGGACAGTTAAAGTCTCCTACGAGCAGTACTTC

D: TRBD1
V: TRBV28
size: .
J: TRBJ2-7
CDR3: CASRITGTGSPYEQYF
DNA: TGTGCCAGCAGGATAACCGGGACAGGCAGTCCCTACGAGCAGTACTTC

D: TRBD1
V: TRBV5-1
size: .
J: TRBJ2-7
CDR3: CASKGTGGSYEQYF
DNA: TGCGCCAGTAAGGGGACAGGGGGCTCCTACGAGCAGTACTTC

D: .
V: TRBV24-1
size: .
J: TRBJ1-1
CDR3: CATSLGGRNTEAFF
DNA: TGTGCCACCAGTCTAGGGGGTAGAAACACTGAAGCTTTCTTT

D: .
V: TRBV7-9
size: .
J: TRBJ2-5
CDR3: CASSWADTVETQYF
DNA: TGTGCCAGCAGCTGGGCCGACACCGTTGAGACCCAGTACTTC

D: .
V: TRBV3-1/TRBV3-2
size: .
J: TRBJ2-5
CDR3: CASSQEVDNQETQYF
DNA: TGTGCCAGCAGCCAAGAAGTGGACAACCAAGAGACCCAGTACTTC

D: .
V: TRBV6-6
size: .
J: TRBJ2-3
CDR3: CASSYGAGATDTQYF
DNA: TGTGCCAGCAGTTACGGGGCAGGGGCGACAGATACGCAGTATTTT